A single T cell receptor (beta chain) is shown here with its context. Its antigen is still unknown. The source of the sample is a study of T cell responses to AZD1222 COVID-19 vaccine. Whole-study findings and limits: A rise in Spike-specific TCR breadth and depth followed two AZD1222 doses. White British donors predominated, females outnumbered males, and clonal diversity was possibly underestimated. In all cases, repertoires were sampled only after the peak T cell response. Unmutated variant regions reportedly attract nearly half of all spike-specific TCRs.

The germline V gene has CDR1 SGHTA and CDR2 FQGTGA. This CDR3 spans 16 amino acids. V shed 2 bases, J shed 1 base, and the junction held 6 bases outside the gene matches. The repertoire was sequenced with immunoSEQ multiplex PCR; TCRdb's copy has only in-frame clones and lacks some. The table records about 190,000 clones, roughly 93% of them present only once. The receptor was derived from an adult in good health. Sample: peripheral blood, taken on day 0 of AZD1222 vaccination. The chain couples TRBV7-3 to TRBJ2-3; 7 bases fit TRBD2. CDR3 bases: TGTGCCAGCAGCTTACGCGGCGGGGGACGCACAGATACGCAGTATTTT. Protein: CASSLRGGGRTDTQYF.